This TCR beta chain originates from a study of CD8+ T cells in alopecia areata. On the study more broadly: Those treated were given oral tofacitinib at 5 to 10 mg twice daily.

cDNA prepared by RNA extraction and subsequent reverse transcription served as the template for sequencing. Sequencing was performed with immunoSEQ multiplex PCR; in TCRdb, only in-frame clones are kept and a portion is missing. The sample includes 75,000 to 100,000 clones, about two thirds of them seen just once. This clone was observed a few times. Its antigen is as yet unknown. Treatment in this sample: oral pan-JAK inhibitor, 5-10 mg twice daily. Patients with alopecia areata provided lesional scalp punch biopsies as well as peripheral blood. The CDR3 loop spans 13 amino acids. V lost 2 bases, J lost 8 bases, and 11 bases lay in between. Germline V gives CDR1 SGHRS, CDR2 YFSETQ. Study-level results: An increase in clonality over normal scalp was evident in lesional scalp, especially alopecia totalis/universalis.

This sequence was found in a human donor with alopecia areata. The source material was CD8+ T cells sorted from blood, sampled around week 44, from a patient treated with tofacitinib. V is TRBV5-1 and J is TRBJ2-1, with D perhaps TRBD1 (6 bases). The CDR3 region is CASSLQGYDEQFF. The CDR3 nucleotides are TGCGCCAGCAGCTTACAGGGATACGATGAGCAGTTCTTC.